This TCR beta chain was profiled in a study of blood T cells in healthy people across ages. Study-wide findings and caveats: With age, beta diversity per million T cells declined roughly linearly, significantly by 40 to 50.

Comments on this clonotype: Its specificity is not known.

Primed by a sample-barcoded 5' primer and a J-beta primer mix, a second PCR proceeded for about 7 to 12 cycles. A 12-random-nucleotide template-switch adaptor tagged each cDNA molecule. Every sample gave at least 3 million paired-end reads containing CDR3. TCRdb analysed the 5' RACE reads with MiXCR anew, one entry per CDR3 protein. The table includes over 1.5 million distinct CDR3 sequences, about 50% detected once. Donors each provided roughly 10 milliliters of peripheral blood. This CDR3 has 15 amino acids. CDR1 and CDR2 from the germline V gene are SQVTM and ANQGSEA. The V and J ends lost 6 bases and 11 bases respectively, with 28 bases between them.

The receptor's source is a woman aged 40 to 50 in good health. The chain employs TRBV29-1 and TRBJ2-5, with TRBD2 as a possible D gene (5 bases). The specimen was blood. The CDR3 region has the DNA TGCAGCGTCATATACGACGAGGGTATTTTGGATGAGCAGTACTTC. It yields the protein CSVIYDEGILDEQYF.